Listed below are T cell receptor beta chains from one sample, sequenced in a study of shared clonotypes between healthy human individuals. Repertoires were generated with immunoSEQ multiplex PCR, while TCRdb's copy carries only in-frame clones and drops some. The sample holds fewer than 850,000 clones, about 96% seen once. Sequencing was performed on naive CD8+ T cells sorted from blood. These receptors were taken from a man under 40 in good health. Both conserved end residues are part of each CDR3. D genes are given only for firm matches. Size is omitted from some rows. Given values are once, few, many or a class for expanded clones.

>.|TRBV19|.|TRBJ2-7
CASSMMAGGPYEQYF
TGTGCCAGTAGTATGATGGCCGGGGGTCCTTACGAGCAGTACTTC
>.|TRBV9|.|TRBJ2-7
CASNSGTPSYEQYF
TGTGCCAGCAACTCCGGGACACCGTCCTACGAGCAGTACTTC
>.|TRBV6-5|.|TRBJ2-7
CASNSVSYEQYF
TGTGCCAGCAATTCGGTCTCCTACGAGCAGTACTTC
>TRBD1|TRBV29-1|.|TRBJ2-5
CSVEKPGQSLETQYF
TGCAGCGTTGAAAAGCCGGGACAGAGTTTAGAGACCCAGTACTTC
>TRBD2|TRBV5-6|.|TRBJ2-7
CASSQGLAGVLGSYEQYF
TGTGCCAGCAGCCAGGGACTAGCGGGAGTTCTCGGCTCCTACGAGCAGTACTTC
>TRBD1|TRBV5-5|.|TRBJ1-5
CASRATGEGVQPQHF
TGTGCCAGCAGAGCGACAGGGGAAGGGGTTCAGCCCCAGCATTTT
>TRBD1|TRBV7-9|.|TRBJ2-5
CASSLWGQMIQETQYF
TGTGCCAGCAGCTTATGGGGACAGATGATCCAAGAGACCCAGTACTTC
>.|TRBV5-4|.|TRBJ2-7
CASSLGPGTTYEQYF
TGTGCCAGCAGCTTGGGCCCCGGGACAACCTACGAGCAGTACTTC
>.|TRBV27|.|TRBJ2-7
CASSPRRERYYEQYF
TGTGCCAGCAGTCCCCGAAGGGAGAGGTACTACGAGCAGTACTTC
>.|TRBV11-2|few|TRBJ1-2
CASSLGGDYGYTF
TGTGCCAGCAGCTTAGGGGGCGACTATGGCTACACCTTC
>TRBD2|TRBV7-3|once|TRBJ2-3
CASSAIGSGSKDTQYF
TGTGCCAGCAGCGCAATAGGAAGCGGGAGTAAGGATACGCAGTATTTT
>TRBD1|TRBV30|.|TRBJ1-2
CACEHLQGAGNYGYTF
TGTGCCTGCGAGCACCTACAGGGGGCAGGAAACTATGGCTACACCTTC
>.|TRBV27|.|TRBJ1-1
CASSLLGSEAFF
TGTGCCAGCAGTTTATTGGGCAGTGAAGCTTTCTTT
>TRBD2|TRBV27|.|TRBJ2-7
CASSRLRGDEQYF
TGTGCCAGCAGCCGACTGCGGGGGGACGAGCAGTACTTC
>.|TRBV27|.|TRBJ2-1
CASSFSRDNEQFF
TGTGCCAGCAGTTTTTCCAGGGACAATGAGCAGTTCTTC
>.|TRBV7-3|.|TRBJ1-1
CASSVTGNTEAFF
TGTGCCAGCAGCGTGACAGGGAACACTGAAGCTTTCTTT
>.|TRBV19|.|TRBJ2-7
CASSNRDSPYEQYF
TGTGCCAGTAGTAACCGGGACTCCCCCTACGAGCAGTACTTC